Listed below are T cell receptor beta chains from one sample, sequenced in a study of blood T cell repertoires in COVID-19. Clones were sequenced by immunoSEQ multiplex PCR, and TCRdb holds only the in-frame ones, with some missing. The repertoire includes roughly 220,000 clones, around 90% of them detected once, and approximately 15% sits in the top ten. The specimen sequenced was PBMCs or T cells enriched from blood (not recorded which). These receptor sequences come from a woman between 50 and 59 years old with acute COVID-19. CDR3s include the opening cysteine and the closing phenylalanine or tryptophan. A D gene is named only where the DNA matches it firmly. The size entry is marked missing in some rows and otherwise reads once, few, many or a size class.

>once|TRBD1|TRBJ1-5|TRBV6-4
CASSGPDREFTQPQHF
TGTGCCAGCAGTGGGCCGGACAGGGAATTCACTCAGCCCCAGCATTTT
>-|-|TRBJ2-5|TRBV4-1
CASSQDSGMGQETQYF
TGCGCCAGCAGCCAAGATTCAGGGATGGGGCAAGAGACCCAGTACTTC
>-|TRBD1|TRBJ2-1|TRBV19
CATMDRVVNEQFF
TGTGCCACAATGGACAGGGTAGTCAATGAGCAGTTCTTC
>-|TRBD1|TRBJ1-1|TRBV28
CASSLGTGGPKKAFF
TGTGCCAGCAGTTTAGGGACAGGGGGGCCTAAGAAAGCTTTCTTT
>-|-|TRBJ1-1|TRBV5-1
CASSLGAFDTEAFF
TGCGCCAGCAGCCTGGGAGCCTTCGACACTGAAGCTTTCTTT
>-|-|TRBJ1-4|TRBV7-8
CASSLHRQDLEKLFF
TGTGCCAGCAGCTTACATAGACAGGACCTTGAAAAACTGTTTTTT
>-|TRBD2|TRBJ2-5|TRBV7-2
CASSVAGVLETQYF
TGTGCCAGCAGCGTAGCGGGAGTGTTAGAGACCCAGTACTTC
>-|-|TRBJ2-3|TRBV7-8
CATQLGVHTQYF
TGTGCCACCCAGCTAGGCGTGCATACGCAGTATTTT
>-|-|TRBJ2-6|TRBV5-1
CASSQDTLSGANVLTF
TGCGCCAGCAGCCAGGATACCCTCTCTGGGGCCAACGTCCTGACTTTC
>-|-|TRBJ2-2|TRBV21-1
CASSKARTSPVGFANTGELFF
TGTGCCAGCAGCAAAGCGAGAACTAGCCCGGTGGGGTTCGCGAACACCGGGGAGCTGTTTTTT
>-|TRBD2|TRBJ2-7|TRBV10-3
CAISGTSGGEQYF
TGTGCCATCAGTGGGACTAGCGGGGGCGAGCAGTACTTC
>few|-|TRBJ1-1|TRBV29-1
CSVPVAFF
TGCAGCGTTCCGGTTGCTTTCTTT
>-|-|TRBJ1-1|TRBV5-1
CASSFVMNTEAFF
TGCGCCAGCAGCTTCGTAATGAACACTGAAGCTTTCTTT
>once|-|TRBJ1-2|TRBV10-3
CAISEDSNYGYTF
TGTGCCATCAGTGAAGACAGTAACTATGGCTACACCTTC
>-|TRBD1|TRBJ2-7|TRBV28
CASSLLPGQSSYEQYF
TGTGCCAGCAGTTTACTGCCGGGACAGAGCTCCTACGAGCAGTACTTC
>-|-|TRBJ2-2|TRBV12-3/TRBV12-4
CANIRWGELFF
TGTGCCAACATCAGGTGGGGGGAGCTGTTTTTT
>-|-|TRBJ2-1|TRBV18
CASSRAGQGTYNEQFF
TGTGCCAGCTCACGGGCAGGTCAGGGTACCTACAATGAGCAGTTCTTC
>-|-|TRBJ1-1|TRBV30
CAWSDFTEQNTEAFF
TGTGCCTGGAGTGATTTTACAGAGCAGAACACTGAAGCTTTCTTT
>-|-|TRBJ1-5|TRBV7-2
CASRPFPGGGNQPQHF
TGTGCCAGCAGACCCTTCCCAGGTGGCGGCAATCAGCCCCAGCATTTT
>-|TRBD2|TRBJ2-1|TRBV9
CASSVGLASSNEQFF
TGTGCCAGCAGCGTGGGACTAGCGAGTTCAAATGAGCAGTTCTTC
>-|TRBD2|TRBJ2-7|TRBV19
CASSIGPGLAGASEQYF
TGTGCCAGTAGTATTGGACCTGGACTAGCGGGAGCGAGCGAGCAGTACTTC
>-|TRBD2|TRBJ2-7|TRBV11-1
CASSPLAGGGPYEQYF
TGTGCCAGCAGCCCCCTCGCGGGCGGGGGGCCCTACGAGCAGTACTTC
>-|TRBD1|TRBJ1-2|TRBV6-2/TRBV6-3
CASSYSQGAFYGYTF
TGTGCCAGCAGTTACAGTCAGGGGGCGTTCTATGGCTACACCTTC
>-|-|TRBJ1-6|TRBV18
CASSPGESSPLHF
TGTGCCAGCTCACCAGGGGAGTCTTCACCCCTCCACTTT
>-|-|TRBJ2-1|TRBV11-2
CASSARPQGPSYNEQFF
TGTGCCAGCAGCGCACGCCCACAGGGCCCCTCCTACAATGAGCAGTTCTTC
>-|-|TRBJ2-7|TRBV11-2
CASAWAYEQYF
TGTGCCAGCGCGTGGGCGTACGAGCAGTACTTC
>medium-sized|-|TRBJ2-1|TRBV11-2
CASSFTGYEQFF
TGTGCCAGCAGCTTCACCGGGTATGAGCAGTTCTTC
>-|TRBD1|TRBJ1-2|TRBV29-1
CSALRGPGAGSYTF
TGCAGCGCCCTCAGGGGGCCAGGGGCGGGGAGTTACACCTTC
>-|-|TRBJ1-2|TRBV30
CAWNLGYGYTF
TGTGCCTGGAACCTAGGTTATGGCTACACCTTC
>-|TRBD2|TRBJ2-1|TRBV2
CASRTFGGEYNEQFF
TGTGCCAGCAGGACTTTCGGGGGGGAGTACAATGAGCAGTTCTTC
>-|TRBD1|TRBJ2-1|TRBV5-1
CASSRGQVGNEQFF
TGCGCCAGCTCCCGGGGACAGGTCGGGAATGAGCAGTTCTTC
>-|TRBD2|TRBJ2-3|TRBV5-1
CASSRAGSTDTQYF
TGCGCCAGCAGCAGAGCGGGAAGCACAGATACGCAGTATTTT
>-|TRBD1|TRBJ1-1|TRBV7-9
CASSRTYRGLGANTEAFF
TGTGCCAGCAGCCGAACCTACAGGGGGCTCGGGGCAAACACTGAAGCTTTCTTT
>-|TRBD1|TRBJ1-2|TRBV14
CASSSTGEPYGYTF
TGTGCCAGCAGCTCTACAGGGGAGCCCTATGGCTACACCTTC
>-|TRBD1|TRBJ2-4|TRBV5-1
CASSLAGQGGGPRQNIQYF
TGCGCCAGCAGCTTGGCGGGACAGGGGGGTGGGCCCCGGCAAAACATTCAGTACTTC
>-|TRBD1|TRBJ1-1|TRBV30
CAWTWTGLGEAFF
TGTGCCTGGACTTGGACAGGGTTGGGTGAAGCTTTCTTT
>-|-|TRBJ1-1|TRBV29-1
CSVVEFGEAFF
TGCAGCGTTGTCGAGTTCGGTGAAGCTTTCTTT
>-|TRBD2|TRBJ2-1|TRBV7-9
CASSHLTSGRGNEQFF
TGTGCCAGCAGCCACCTTACTAGCGGGAGAGGTAATGAGCAGTTCTTC
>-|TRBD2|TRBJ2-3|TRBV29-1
CSVTSRGGVGTDTQYF
TGCAGCGTGACCTCCCGGGGAGGGGTCGGCACAGATACGCAGTATTTT
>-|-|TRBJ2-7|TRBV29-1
CSVVADDSYEQYF
TGCAGCGTTGTTGCGGATGACTCCTACGAGCAGTACTTC
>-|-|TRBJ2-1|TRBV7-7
CASSPTVPNSYNEQFF
TGTGCTAGCAGCCCGACTGTTCCTAACTCCTACAATGAGCAGTTCTTC
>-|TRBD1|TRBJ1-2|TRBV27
CASRSTGKGDYGYTF
TGTGCCAGCAGATCGACAGGGAAGGGCGACTATGGCTACACCTTC
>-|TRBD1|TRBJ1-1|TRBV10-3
CAISGPETGGSEAFF
TGTGCCATCAGTGGCCCCGAGACAGGGGGAAGTGAAGCTTTCTTT